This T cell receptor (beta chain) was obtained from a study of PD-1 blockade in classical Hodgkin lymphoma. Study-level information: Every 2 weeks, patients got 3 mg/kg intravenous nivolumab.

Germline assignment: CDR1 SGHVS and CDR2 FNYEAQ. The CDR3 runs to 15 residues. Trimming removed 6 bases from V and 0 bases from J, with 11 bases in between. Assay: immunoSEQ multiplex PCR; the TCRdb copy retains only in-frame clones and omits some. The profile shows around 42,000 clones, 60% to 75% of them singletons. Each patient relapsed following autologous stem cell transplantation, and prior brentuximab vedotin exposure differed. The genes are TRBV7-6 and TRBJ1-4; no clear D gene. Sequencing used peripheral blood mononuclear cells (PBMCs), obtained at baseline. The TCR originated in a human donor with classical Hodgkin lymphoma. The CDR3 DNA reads TGTGCCAGCAGTTCAAAAATAGCAACTAATGAAAAACTGTTTTTT. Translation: CASSSKIATNEKLFF. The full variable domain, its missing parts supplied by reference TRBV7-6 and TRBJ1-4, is GAGVSQSPRYKVTKRGQDVALRCDPISGHVSLYWYRQALGQGPEFLTYFNYEAQQDKSGLPNDRFSAERPEGSISTLTIQRTEQRDSAMYRCASSSKIATNEKLFFGSGTQLSVL.